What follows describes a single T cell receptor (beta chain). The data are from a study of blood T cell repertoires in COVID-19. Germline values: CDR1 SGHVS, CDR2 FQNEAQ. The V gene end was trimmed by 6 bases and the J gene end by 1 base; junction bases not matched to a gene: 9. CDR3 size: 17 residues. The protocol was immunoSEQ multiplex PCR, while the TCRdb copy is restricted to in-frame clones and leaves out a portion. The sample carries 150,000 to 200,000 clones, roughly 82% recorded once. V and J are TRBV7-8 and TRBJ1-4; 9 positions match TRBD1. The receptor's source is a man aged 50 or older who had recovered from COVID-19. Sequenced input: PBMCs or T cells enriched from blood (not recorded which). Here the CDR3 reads CASSKTGGTGTNEKLFF. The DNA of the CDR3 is TGTGCCAGCAGTAAGACAGGGGGAACTGGAACTAATGAAAAACTGTTTTTT. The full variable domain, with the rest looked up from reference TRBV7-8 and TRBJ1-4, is GAGVSQSPRYKVAKRGQDVALRCDPISGHVSLFWYQQALGQGPEFLTYFQNEAQLDKSGLPSDRFFAERPEGSVSTLKIQRTQQEDSAVYLCASSKTGGTGTNEKLFFGSGTQLSVL.